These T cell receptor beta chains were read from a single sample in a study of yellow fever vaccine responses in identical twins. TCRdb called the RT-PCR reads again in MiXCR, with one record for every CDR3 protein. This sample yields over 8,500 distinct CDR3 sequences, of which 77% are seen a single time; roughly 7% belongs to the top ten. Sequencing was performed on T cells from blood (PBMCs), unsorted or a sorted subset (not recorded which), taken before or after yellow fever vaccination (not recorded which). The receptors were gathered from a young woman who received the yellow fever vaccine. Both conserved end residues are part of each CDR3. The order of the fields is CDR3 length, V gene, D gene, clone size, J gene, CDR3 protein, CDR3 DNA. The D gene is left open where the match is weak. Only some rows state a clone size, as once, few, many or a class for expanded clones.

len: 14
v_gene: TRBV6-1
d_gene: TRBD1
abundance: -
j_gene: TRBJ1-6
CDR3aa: CASSDGTGVSPLHF
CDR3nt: TGTGCCAGCAGTGATGGGACAGGGGTATCACCCCTCCACTTT

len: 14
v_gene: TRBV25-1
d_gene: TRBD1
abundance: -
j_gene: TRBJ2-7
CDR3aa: CASSDTGATYEQYF
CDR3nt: TGTGCCAGCAGTGATACAGGGGCCACCTACGAGCAGTACTTC

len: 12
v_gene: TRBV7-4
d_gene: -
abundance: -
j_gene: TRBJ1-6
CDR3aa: CASYLQYSALHF
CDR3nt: TGTGCCAGCTATTTGCAGTATTCAGCCCTCCACTTT

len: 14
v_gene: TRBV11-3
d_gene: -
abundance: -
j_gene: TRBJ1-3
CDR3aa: CASSPHGSGNTIYF
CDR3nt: TGTGCCAGCAGCCCCCACGGGTCTGGAAACACCATATATTTT

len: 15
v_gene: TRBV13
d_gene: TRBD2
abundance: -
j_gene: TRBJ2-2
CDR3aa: CASIRGGPNTGELFF
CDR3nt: TGTGCCAGCATTCGCGGGGGGCCGAACACCGGGGAGCTGTTTTTT

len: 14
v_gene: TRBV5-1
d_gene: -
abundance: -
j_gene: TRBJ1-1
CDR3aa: CASSLRTTGAEAFF
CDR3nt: TGCGCCAGCAGCTTGAGGACCACGGGGGCTGAAGCTTTCTTT

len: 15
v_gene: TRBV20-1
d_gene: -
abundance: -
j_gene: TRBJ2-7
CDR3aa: CSARVRTPDNYEQYF
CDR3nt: TGCAGTGCTAGAGTGAGGACACCCGATAACTACGAGCAGTACTTC

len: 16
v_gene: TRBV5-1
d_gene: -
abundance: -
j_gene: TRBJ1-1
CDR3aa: CASSLWYAGRSAEAFF
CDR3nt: TGCGCCAGCAGCTTGTGGTATGCAGGGAGGAGCGCTGAAGCTTTCTTT

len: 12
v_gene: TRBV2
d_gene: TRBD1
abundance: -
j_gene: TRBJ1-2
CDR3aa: CASSGTGPGYTF
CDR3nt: TGTGCCAGCAGTGGGACAGGGCCGGGCTACACCTTC

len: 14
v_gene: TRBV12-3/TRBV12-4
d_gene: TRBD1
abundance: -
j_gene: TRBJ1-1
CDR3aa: CASSPGGGDTEAFF
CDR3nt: TGTGCCAGCAGCCCAGGGGGCGGTGACACTGAAGCTTTCTTT

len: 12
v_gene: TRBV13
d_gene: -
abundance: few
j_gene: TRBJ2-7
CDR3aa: CASSSTGYEQYF
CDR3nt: TGTGCCAGCAGCTCCACAGGATACGAGCAGTACTTC

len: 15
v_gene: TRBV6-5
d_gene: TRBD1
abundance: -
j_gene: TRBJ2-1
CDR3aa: CASSFYRGRYNEQFF
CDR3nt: TGTGCCAGCAGTTTTTACAGGGGGCGGTACAATGAGCAGTTCTTC

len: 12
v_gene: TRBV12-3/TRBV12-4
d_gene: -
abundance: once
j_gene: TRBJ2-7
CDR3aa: CASMLQHYEQYF
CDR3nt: TGTGCCAGCATGTTACAGCACTACGAGCAGTACTTC

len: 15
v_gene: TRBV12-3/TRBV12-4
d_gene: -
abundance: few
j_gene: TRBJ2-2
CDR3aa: CASHTGVRGTGELFF
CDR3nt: TGTGCCAGCCACACGGGGGTGAGGGGGACCGGGGAGCTGTTTTTT

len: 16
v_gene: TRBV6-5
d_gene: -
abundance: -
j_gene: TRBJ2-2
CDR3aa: CASSYSNRANTGELFF
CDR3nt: TGTGCCAGCAGTTACTCGAATAGGGCGAACACCGGGGAGCTGTTTTTT

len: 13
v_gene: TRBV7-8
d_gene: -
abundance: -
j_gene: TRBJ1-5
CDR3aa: CASSFEIGQPQHF
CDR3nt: TGTGCCAGCAGCTTCGAGATTGGCCAGCCCCAGCATTTT

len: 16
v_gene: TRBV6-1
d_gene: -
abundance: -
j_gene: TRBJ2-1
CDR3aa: CASSESWRRPYNEQFF
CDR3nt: TGTGCCAGCAGTGAATCCTGGAGACGACCCTACAATGAGCAGTTCTTC

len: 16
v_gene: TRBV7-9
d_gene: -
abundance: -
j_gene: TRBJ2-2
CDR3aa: CASSSVGQANTGELFF
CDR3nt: TGTGCCAGCAGCTCCGTCGGGCAGGCGAACACCGGGGAGCTGTTTTTT

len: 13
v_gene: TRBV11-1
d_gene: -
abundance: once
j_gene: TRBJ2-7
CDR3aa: CASSQPAVYEQYF
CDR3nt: TGTGCCAGCAGCCAGCCAGCGGTCTACGAGCAGTACTTC

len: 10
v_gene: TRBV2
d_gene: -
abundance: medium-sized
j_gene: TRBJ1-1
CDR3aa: CASIRVEAFF
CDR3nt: TGTGCCAGCATTAGGGTTGAAGCTTTCTTT

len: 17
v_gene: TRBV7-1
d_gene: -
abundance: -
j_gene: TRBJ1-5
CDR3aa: CASSSTPGRDSNQPQHF
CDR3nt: TGTGCCAGCAGCTCGACACCGGGACGGGATAGCAATCAGCCCCAGCATTTT

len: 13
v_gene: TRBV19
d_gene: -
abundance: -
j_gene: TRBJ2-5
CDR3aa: CASSFLPWETQYF
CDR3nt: TGTGCCAGTAGTTTCCTGCCCTGGGAGACCCAGTACTTC

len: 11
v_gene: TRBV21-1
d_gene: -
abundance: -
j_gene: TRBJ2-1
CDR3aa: CASSPTVPQFF
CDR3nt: TGTGCCAGCAGCCCCACCGTACCGCAGTTCTTC

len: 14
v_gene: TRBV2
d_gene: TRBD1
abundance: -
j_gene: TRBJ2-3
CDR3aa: CASRDRGLADTQYF
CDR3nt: TGTGCCAGCCGGGACAGGGGGCTTGCAGATACGCAGTATTTT

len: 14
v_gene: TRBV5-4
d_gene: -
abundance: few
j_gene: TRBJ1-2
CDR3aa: CASSLWGSSYGYTF
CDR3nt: TGTGCCAGCAGCTTGTGGGGGTCGAGCTATGGCTACACCTTC

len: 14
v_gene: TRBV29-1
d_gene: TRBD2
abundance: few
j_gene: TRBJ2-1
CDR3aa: CSDLTSGSYNEQFF
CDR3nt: TGCAGCGATCTGACTAGCGGATCCTACAATGAGCAGTTCTTC

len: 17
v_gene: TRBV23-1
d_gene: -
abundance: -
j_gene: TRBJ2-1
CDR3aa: CASSQWRDQSSYNEQFF
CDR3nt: TGCGCCAGCAGTCAATGGCGGGACCAGAGCTCCTACAATGAGCAGTTCTTC